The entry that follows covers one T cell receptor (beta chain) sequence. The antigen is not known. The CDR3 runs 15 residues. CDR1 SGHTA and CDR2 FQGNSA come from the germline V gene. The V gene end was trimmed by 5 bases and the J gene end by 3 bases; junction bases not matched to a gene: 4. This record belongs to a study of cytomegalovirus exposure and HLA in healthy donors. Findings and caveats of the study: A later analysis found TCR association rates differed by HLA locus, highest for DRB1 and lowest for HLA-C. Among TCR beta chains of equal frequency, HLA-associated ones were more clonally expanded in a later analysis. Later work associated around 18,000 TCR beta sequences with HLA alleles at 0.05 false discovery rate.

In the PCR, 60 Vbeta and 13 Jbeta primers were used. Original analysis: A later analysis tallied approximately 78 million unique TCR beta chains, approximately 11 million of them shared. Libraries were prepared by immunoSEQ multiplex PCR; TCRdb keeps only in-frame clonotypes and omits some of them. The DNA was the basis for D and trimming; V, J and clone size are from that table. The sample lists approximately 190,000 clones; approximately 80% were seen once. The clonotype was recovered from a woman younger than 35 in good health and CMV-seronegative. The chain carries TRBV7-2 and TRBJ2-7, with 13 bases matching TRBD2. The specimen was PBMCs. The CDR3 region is CASSNGLAGVYEQYF. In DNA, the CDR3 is TGTGCCAGCAGCAACGGACTAGCGGGAGTCTACGAGCAGTACTTC. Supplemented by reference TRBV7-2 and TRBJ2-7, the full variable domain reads GAGVSQSPSNKVTEKGKDVELRCDPISGHTALYWYRQSLGQGLEFLIYFQGNSAPDKSGLPSDRFSAERTGGSVSTLTIQRTQQEDSAVYLCASSNGLAGVYEQYFGPGTRLTVT.